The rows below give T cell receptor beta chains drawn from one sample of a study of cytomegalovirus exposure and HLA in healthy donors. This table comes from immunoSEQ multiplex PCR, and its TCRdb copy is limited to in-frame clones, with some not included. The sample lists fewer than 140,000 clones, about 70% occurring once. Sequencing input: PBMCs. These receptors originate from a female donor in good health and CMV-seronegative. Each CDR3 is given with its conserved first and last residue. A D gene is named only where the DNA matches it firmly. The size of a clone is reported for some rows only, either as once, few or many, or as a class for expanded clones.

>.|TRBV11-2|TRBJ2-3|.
CASSERDTQYF
TGTGCCAGCAGTGAGAGAGATACGCAGTATTTT
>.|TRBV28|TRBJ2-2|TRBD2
CATLAGTPGELFF
TGTGCCACATTAGCGGGAACACCCGGGGAGCTGTTTTTT
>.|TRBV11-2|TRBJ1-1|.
CASSPAGDTEAFF
TGTGCCAGCAGCCCCGCAGGGGACACTGAAGCTTTCTTT
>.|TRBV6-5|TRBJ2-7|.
CASSYGVRAEQYF
TGTGCCAGCAGTTACGGTGTGAGGGCCGAGCAGTACTTC
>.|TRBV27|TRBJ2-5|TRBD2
CASRGLGETQYF
TGTGCCAGCAGAGGACTAGGGGAGACCCAGTACTTC
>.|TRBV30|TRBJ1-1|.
CAWSVGENTEAFF
TGTGCCTGGAGTGTAGGAGAGAACACTGAAGCTTTCTTT
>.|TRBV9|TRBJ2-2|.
CASSVERGMDTGELFF
TGTGCCAGCAGCGTAGAAAGGGGGATGGACACCGGGGAGCTGTTTTTT
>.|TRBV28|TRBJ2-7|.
CATRDSYEQYF
TGTGCCACCCGAGACAGCTACGAGCAGTACTTC
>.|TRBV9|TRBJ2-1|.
CASSVEDSGYNEQFF
TGTGCCAGCAGCGTAGAAGATAGCGGCTACAATGAGCAGTTCTTC
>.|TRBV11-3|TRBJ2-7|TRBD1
CASSLSGTAKNYEQYF
TGTGCCAGCAGTTTGTCCGGGACAGCTAAAAACTACGAGCAGTACTTC
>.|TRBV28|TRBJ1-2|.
CASSLYGVRGYTF
TGTGCCAGCAGTTTATACGGGGTGAGGGGCTACACCTTC
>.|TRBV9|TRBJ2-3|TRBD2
CASSVGGGRIDTQYF
TGTGCCAGCAGCGTAGGGGGCGGGAGGATCGATACGCAGTATTTT
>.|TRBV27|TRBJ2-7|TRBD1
CASGRDRGYEQYF
TGTGCCAGCGGTAGGGACAGGGGCTACGAGCAGTACTTC
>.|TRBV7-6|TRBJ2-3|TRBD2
CASSLISVRETDTQYF
TGTGCCAGCAGCTTAATCTCGGTGCGGGAGACAGATACGCAGTATTTT
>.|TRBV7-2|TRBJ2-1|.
CASSLDKLASREQFF
TGTGCCAGCAGCTTAGATAAACTTGCCTCGAGGGAGCAGTTCTTC
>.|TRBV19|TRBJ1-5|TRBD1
CASSMGQGLGQPQHF
TGTGCCAGTAGTATGGGACAGGGGTTGGGTCAGCCCCAGCATTTT
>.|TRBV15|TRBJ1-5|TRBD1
CATSSGGGGQPQHF
TGTGCCACCAGCAGTGGAGGGGGCGGCCAGCCCCAGCATTTT
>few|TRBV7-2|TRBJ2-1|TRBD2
CASSAGLATNNEQFF
TGTGCCAGCAGTGCGGGACTAGCGACCAACAATGAGCAGTTCTTC
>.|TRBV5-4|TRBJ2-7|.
CASSLNGRGTRAGNYEQYF
TGTGCCAGCAGCTTGAACGGCAGGGGTACGCGGGCGGGCAACTACGAGCAGTACTTC
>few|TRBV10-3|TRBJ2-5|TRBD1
CAISDNRDRQETQYF
TGTGCCATCAGTGATAACCGGGACAGACAAGAGACCCAGTACTTC
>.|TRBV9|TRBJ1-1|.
CASSEDRRGPPMNTEAFF
TGTGCCAGCAGCGAAGACCGTCGAGGCCCTCCTATGAACACTGAAGCTTTCTTT
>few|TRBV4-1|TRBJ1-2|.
CASSQEDRGFDGYTF
TGCGCCAGCAGCCAAGAAGATAGAGGGTTCGATGGCTACACCTTC
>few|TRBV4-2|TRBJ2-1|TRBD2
CASSQDEGGRAYNEQFF
TGTGCCAGCAGCCAAGATGAGGGCGGGAGGGCCTACAATGAGCAGTTCTTC
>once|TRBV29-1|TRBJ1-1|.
CSVGGDWGNTEAFF
TGCAGCGTTGGCGGGGACTGGGGGAACACTGAAGCTTTCTTT
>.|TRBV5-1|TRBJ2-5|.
CASSRGQRQETQYF
TGCGCCAGCAGCCGAGGACAGAGGCAAGAGACCCAGTACTTC
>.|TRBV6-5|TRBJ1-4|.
CASTSTLQGHEKLFF
TGTGCCAGCACTTCAACGTTACAGGGTCATGAAAAACTGTTTTTT
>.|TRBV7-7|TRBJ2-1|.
CASSHYPLDEQFF
TGTGCTAGCAGCCACTACCCTTTAGATGAGCAGTTCTTC
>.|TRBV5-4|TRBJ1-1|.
CASSLGVGNTEAFF
TGTGCCAGCAGCTTGGGCGTCGGGAACACTGAAGCTTTCTTT
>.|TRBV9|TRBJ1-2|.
CASSGFGQPYYGYTF
TGTGCCAGCAGCGGCTTCGGACAGCCTTACTATGGCTACACCTTC
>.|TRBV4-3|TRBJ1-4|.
CASSQEGGRATNEKLFF
TGCGCCAGCAGCCAAGAGGGGGGAAGAGCAACTAATGAAAAACTGTTTTTT
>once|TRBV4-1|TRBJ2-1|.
CASSLSYSAYNEQFF
TGCGCCAGCAGCCTTAGCTATAGCGCCTACAATGAGCAGTTCTTC
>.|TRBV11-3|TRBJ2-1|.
CASSPYVTFSEQFF
TGTGCCAGCAGCCCCTATGTGACTTTTAGTGAGCAGTTCTTC
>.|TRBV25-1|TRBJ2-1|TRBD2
CASSEYARLAGAYNEQFF
TGTGCCAGCAGTGAATATGCCCGACTAGCGGGAGCCTACAATGAGCAGTTCTTC
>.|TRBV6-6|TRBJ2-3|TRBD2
CASSKSGRFLADTQYF
TGTGCCAGCAGTAAAAGCGGGAGGTTTCTGGCAGATACGCAGTATTTT
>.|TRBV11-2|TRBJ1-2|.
CASSLEQANYGYTF
TGTGCCAGCAGCTTAGAACAGGCGAACTATGGCTACACCTTC